These 18 T cell receptor beta chains share one sample of origin, sequenced in a study of beta chain features in type 1 diabetes. Expressed TCRB transcripts were sequenced, since all the RNA that had been isolated was reverse transcribed. The method was immunoSEQ multiplex PCR; TCRdb's version includes in-frame clones alone and lacks a portion of them. The repertoire holds 350,000 to 450,000 clones, over 13% seen once, with 0.019% in the top ten. The sample comprised naive CD4+ T cells from blood. Every receptor here comes from a woman aged 18-29 years in good health.

This clone was recorded a few times. The chain links TRBV4-1 to TRBJ1-5, with 7 bases identical to TRBD1. The CDR3 is made up of 17 amino acids. After removal of 4 bases from V and 0 bases from J, the junction contained 9 bases not matched to a gene. Germline CDR1 reads MGHRA; CDR2 reads YSYEKL. The CDR3 DNA follows: TGCGCCAGCAGCCGAAACCGGGACAGCCATAGCAATCAGCCCCAGCATTTT. Its translation is CASSRNRDSHSNQPQHF.

This clone was seen more than once but under ten times. This chain links TRBV27 with TRBJ2-3; TRBD2 is a possible D gene (5 bases). This CDR3 region has 12 residues. The V gene lost 3 bases and the J gene lost 10 bases, with 11 bases spanning the gap. Germline V gene lookup returns CDR1 MNHEY and CDR2 SMNVEV (reference sequence). CDR3 coding DNA: TGTGCCAGCAGTTTGTCGGGAATCGCGCAGTATTTT. Encoded protein: CASSLSGIAQYF.

The gene calls are TRBV7-8 and TRBJ2-7; TRBD2 is a possible D gene (6 bases). Trimming took 7 bases from V and 2 from J, leaving 21 bases between them. This CDR3 contains 16 residues. The germline V gene encodes CDR1 SGHVS and CDR2 FQNEAQ. The CDR3: CASTRSFTGEAYEQYF. The CDR3 bases are TGTGCCAGCACCCGTAGTTTTACGGGGGAAGCCTACGAGCAGTACTTC. Looking up the rest from reference TRBV7-8 and TRBJ2-7 gives the full variable domain: GAGVSQSPRYKVAKRGQDVALRCDPISGHVSLFWYQQALGQGPEFLTYFQNEAQLDKSGLPSDRFFAERPEGSVSTLKIQRTQQEDSAVYLCASTRSFTGEAYEQYFGPGTRLTVT.

The chain uses TRBV11-3 and TRBJ1-1, with a weak D call TRBD1 (5 bases). In germline, CDR1 is SGHNT, CDR2 YENEEA. V lost 3 bases and J 1 base, leaving 9 bases between the germline ends. The CDR3 is 14 amino acids. In DNA form, the CDR3 reads TGTGCCAGCAGCTTGACCACAGGGAACACTGAAGCTTTCTTT. Translation: CASSLTTGNTEAFF. The variable domain in full, with the rest retrieved from reference TRBV11-3 and TRBJ1-1, is EAGVVQSPRYKIIEKKQPVAFWCNPISGHNTLYWYLQNLGQGPELLIRYENEEAVDDSQLPKDRFSAERLKGVDSTLKIQPAELGDSAVYLCASSLTTGNTEAFFGQGTRLTVV.

This clone occurred a few times. This rearrangement joins TRBV7-9 to TRBJ2-3; tentatively, D is TRBD2 (5 bases). With 2 bases removed from V and 7 bases from J, the gap between germline ends came to 7 bases. CDR1 and CDR2 from the germline V gene are SEHNR and FQNEAQ (reference sequence). There are 12 residues in the CDR3. The CDR3 is CASSLWRNTQYF. The DNA for the CDR3 is TGTGCCAGCAGCTTATGGAGGAATACGCAGTATTTT. Supplemented by reference TRBV7-9 and TRBJ2-3, the full variable domain reads DTGVSQNPRHKITKRGQNVTFRCDPISEHNRLYWYRQTLGQGPEFLTYFQNEAQLEKSRLLSDRFSAERPKGSFSTLEIQRTEQGDSAMYLCASSLWRNTQYFGPGTRLTVL.

This sequence joins TRBV6-1 and TRBJ2-1, with 8 bases matching TRBD2. CDR1 MNHNS and CDR2 SASEGT come from the germline V gene. J gave up 4 bases and V 4 bases, and 6 bases lay outside the gene matches. The CDR3 runs to 15 residues. CDR3 DNA: TGTGCCAGCAGTGCCCTAGCGGGCCCTTACAATGAGCAGTTCTTC. It yields the protein CASSALAGPYNEQFF.

The V call is TRBV18, the J call TRBJ1-4; D unclear. V was shortened by 3 bases and J by 0 bases, with 5 bases between the two germline ends. This CDR3 has 14 amino acids. Germline V gene data show CDR1 as KGHSH and CDR2 as LQKENI. CDR3 sequence: CASSPTSTNEKLFF. The CDR3 nucleotides read TGTGCCAGCTCACCGACATCAACTAATGAAAAACTGTTTTTT. The whole variable domain, remainder taken from reference TRBV18 and TRBJ1-4, is NAGVMQNPRHLVRRRGQEARLRCSPMKGHSHVYWYRQLPEEGLKFMVYLQKENIIDESGMPKERFSAEFPKEGPSILRIQQVVRGDSAAYFCASSPTSTNEKLFFGSGTQLSVL.

In nucleotides, the CDR3 is TGCGCCAGCAGCCCAGGGGGCGCGAAGGTCGCCCAGTACTTC. Encoded protein: CASSPGGAKVAQYF. The chain has TRBV5-1 and TRBJ2-5, with 8 bases lining up with TRBD1. CDR1 and CDR2 (germline): SGHRS, YFSETQ. V lost 4 bases and J lost 9; bases outside the gene matches: 11. The CDR3 covers 14 residues.

The chain has TRBV11-2 and TRBJ2-5; D perhaps matches TRBD2 (6 bases). This CDR3 spans 15 amino acids. The V gene's germline CDR1 is SGHAT and CDR2 FQNNGV. Trimming removed 4 bases at V and 2 bases at J, with 14 bases between. CDR3 DNA sequence: TGTGCCAGCAGCTCGACTAGTTTTGGGCAAGAGACCCAGTACTTC. Its protein is CASSSTSFGQETQYF.

This clone occurred a few times. V usage is TRBV6-1 and J usage is TRBJ2-7; TRBD2 matches 7 bases. With 3 bases clipped from V and 2 bases from J, the junction kept 4 bases outside the gene matches. The germline V gene has CDR1 MNHNS and CDR2 SASEGT. This CDR3 comprises 14 residues. The CDR3 sequence is CASSDRAGAYEQYF. As DNA, the CDR3 is TGTGCCAGCAGTGATCGGGCGGGGGCCTACGAGCAGTACTTC.

As regards this clone: Other DNA sequences within the sample encode an identical CDR3. DNA of the CDR3: TGTGCCAGCAGCTTAGAAGGGGTCTATGGCTACACCTTC. Translating gives CASSLEGVYGYTF. The chain uses TRBV7-2 and TRBJ1-2; maybe TRBD1 (5 bases). The CDR3 extends over 13 amino acids. Trimming cost V 1 base and J 4 bases, with 7 bases left between them. Germline V CDR1 and CDR2: SGHTA, FQGNSA.

This clone was observed a handful of times. In nucleotides, the CDR3 is TGTGCCAGCAGTGAAGCGCTTCAGGCGGGATCGAACACCGGGGAGCTGTTTTTT. Protein product: CASSEALQAGSNTGELFF. The rearrangement joins TRBV6-1 to TRBJ2-2; D is possibly TRBD2 (6 bases). The CDR3 consists of 18 residues. CDR1 MNHNS and CDR2 SASEGT come from the germline V gene. V lost 0 bases, J lost 0 bases, and 14 bases lay in between.

V and J are TRBV5-1 and TRBJ2-1; 11 bases align to TRBD2. Trimming at V came to 3 bases and at J to 7 bases, leaving 9 bases not matched to a gene. Germline-derived CDR1 and CDR2 are SGHRS and YFSETQ. This CDR3 spans 16 amino acids. CDR3 DNA sequence: TGCGCCAGCAGCTCCGAACTAGCGGGAGTATCTAATGAGCAGTTCTTC. This translates into CASSSELAGVSNEQFF.

The rearrangement joins TRBV4-2 to TRBJ2-7, with 7 bases matching TRBD2. The germline V gene encodes CDR1 LGHNA and CDR2 YNFKEQ. After removal of 1 base from V and 2 bases from J, the junction contained 5 bases not matched to a gene. This CDR3 is 15 amino acids long. The CDR3 loop is CASSQGGAGAYEQYF. The CDR3 DNA sequence: TGTGCCAGCAGCCAAGGCGGGGCGGGAGCCTACGAGCAGTACTTC.

The chain carries TRBV5-1 and TRBJ2-1; D may be TRBD2 (5 bases). The germline CDR1 and CDR2 sequences are SGHRS and YFSETQ. The V gene lost 0 bases and the J gene lost 7 bases, with 14 bases spanning the gap. The CDR3 length is 15 residues. In DNA form, the CDR3 reads TGCGCCAGCAGCTTGGCCCCCGGGATATCTAATGAGCAGTTCTTC. This gives the protein CASSLAPGISNEQFF.

V gene TRBV25-1 combines with J gene TRBJ2-7; possible D gene TRBD1, 6 bases. The CDR3 is 14 residues long. The V and J ends lost 0 bases and 2 bases respectively, with 8 bases between them. Germline values: CDR1 MGHDK, CDR2 SYGVNS. Written as DNA, the CDR3 is TGTGCCAGCAGTGAATACAGGGGCCCCTACGAGCAGTACTTC. Translating it yields CASSEYRGPYEQYF.

In its sample, this clone was seen a few times. This chain uses TRBV12-5 with TRBJ2-6; weak D call: TRBD2 (5 bases). This CDR3 is built from 17 residues. Trimming took 4 bases from V and 0 from J, leaving 13 bases between them. Germline loops: CDR1 LGHNT, CDR2 FRNRAP. The CDR3, as DNA: TGTGCTAGTGGTTGGTTGGACGGGAACTCTGGGGCCAACGTCCTGACTTTC. It codes for CASGWLDGNSGANVLTF.

This clone was seen a handful of times. The chain combines TRBV10-3 with TRBJ2-7; TRBD1 aligns across 8 bases. The CDR3 totals 14 residues. Germline CDR1 ENHRY, CDR2 SYGVKD. The V and J ends lost 9 bases and 5 bases, in that order; junction bases with no gene match: 12. CDR3 DNA: TGTGCCATGAACGGAGGACAGGGTAGCAACGAGCAGTACTTC. Protein: CAMNGGQGSNEQYF.